This T cell receptor beta chain derives from a study of regulatory T cells in long-lasting Graves disease. Building of the TCR beta libraries involved iRepertoire HTBI primers and Arm-PCR of CDR3 regions. TCRdb ran MiXCR on the multiplex PCR reads and lists one entry per CDR3 protein. The table includes over 350,000 distinct CDR3 sequences, 14% detected once. This clonotype was recorded many times. Germline CDR1 reads DFQATT; CDR2 reads SNEGSKA (reference sequence). The CDR3 spans 14 residues. V was trimmed by 3 bases and J by 3 bases, leaving 14 bases between them. The time point here: newly diagnosed GD, antithyroid drugs for less than 3 months. PBMCs provided the RNA from which the TCR library was made. These data were also reused for a study on T cells in Graves' hyperthyroidism and ophthalmopathy.

The receptor's source is a woman aged 45-65 years with Graves disease. The sample in question was peripheral blood mononuclear cells (PBMCs), obtained at new diagnosis, from a patient treated with antithyroid drugs. The chain combines TRBV20-1 with TRBJ2-5, with D perhaps matching TRBD2 (5 bases). The CDR3 sequence is CSASHGNPKETQYF. CDR3 DNA: TGCAGTGCTAGTCACGGGAATCCTAAAGAGACCCAGTACTTC.